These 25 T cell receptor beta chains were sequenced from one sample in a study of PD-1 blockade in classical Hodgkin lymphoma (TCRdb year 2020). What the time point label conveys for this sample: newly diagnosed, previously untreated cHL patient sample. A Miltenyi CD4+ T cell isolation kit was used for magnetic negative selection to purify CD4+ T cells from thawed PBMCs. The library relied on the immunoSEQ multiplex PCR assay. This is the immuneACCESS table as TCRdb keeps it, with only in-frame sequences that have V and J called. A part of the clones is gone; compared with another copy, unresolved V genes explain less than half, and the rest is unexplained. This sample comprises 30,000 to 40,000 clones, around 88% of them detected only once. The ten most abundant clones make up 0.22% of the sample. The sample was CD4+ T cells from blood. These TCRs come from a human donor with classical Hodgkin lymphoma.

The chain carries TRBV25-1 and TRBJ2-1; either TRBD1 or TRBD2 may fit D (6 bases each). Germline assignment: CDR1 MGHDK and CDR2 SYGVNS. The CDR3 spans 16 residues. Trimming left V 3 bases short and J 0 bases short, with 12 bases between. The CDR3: CASSDRKGGSYNEQFF. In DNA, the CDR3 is TGTGCCAGCAGTGACCGAAAGGGGGGCTCCTACAATGAGCAGTTCTTC. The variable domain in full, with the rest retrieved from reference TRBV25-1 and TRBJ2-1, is EADIYQTPRYLVIGTGKKITLECSQTMGHDKMYWYQQDPGMELHLIHYSYGVNSTEKGDLSSESTVSRIRTEHFPLTLESARPSHTSQYLCASSDRKGGSYNEQFFGPGTRLTVL.

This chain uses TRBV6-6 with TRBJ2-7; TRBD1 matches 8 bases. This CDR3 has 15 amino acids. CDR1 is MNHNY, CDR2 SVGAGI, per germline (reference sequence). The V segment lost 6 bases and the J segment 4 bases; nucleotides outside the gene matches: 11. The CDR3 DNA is TGTGCCAGCAGAGCGGGTACAGGGGGTAGATACGAGCAGTACTTC. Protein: CASRAGTGGRYEQYF.

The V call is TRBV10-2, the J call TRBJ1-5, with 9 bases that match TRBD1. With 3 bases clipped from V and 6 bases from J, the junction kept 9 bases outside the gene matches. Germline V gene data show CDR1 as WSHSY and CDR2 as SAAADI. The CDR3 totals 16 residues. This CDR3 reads CASSEGNRGLGQPQHF. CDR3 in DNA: TGCGCCAGCAGTGAAGGGAACAGGGGGCTGGGTCAGCCCCAGCATTTT.

The CDR3, as DNA: TGTGCCAGCAGTTACTCCGAGGAGGGCTATGGCTACACCTTC. Amino acids: CASSYSEEGYGYTF. The chain uses TRBV6-5 and TRBJ1-2; D uncertain. Trimming cost V 0 bases and J 4 bases, with 9 bases left between them. CDR1 and CDR2 from the germline V gene are MNHEY and SVGAGI. The CDR3 contains 14 residues.

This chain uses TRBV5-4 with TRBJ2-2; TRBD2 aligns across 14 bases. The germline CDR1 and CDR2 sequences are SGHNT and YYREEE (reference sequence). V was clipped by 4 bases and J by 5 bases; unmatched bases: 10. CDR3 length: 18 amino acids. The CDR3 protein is CASSPGTSGSRGTGELFF. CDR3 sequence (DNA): TGTGCCAGCAGCCCCGGGACTAGCGGGAGTAGGGGGACCGGGGAGCTGTTTTTT.

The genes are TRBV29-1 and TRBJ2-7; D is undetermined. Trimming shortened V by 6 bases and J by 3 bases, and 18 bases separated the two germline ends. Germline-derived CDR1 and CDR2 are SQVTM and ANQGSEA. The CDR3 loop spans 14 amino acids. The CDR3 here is CSVAYPTVNYEQYF. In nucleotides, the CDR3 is TGCAGCGTAGCGTACCCGACGGTCAACTACGAGCAGTACTTC.

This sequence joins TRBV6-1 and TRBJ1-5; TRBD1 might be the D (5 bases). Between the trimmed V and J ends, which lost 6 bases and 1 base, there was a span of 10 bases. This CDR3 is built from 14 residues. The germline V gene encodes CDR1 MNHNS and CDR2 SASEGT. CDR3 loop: CASSQQESNQPQHF. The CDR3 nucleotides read TGTGCCAGCAGCCAACAGGAAAGCAATCAGCCCCAGCATTTT.

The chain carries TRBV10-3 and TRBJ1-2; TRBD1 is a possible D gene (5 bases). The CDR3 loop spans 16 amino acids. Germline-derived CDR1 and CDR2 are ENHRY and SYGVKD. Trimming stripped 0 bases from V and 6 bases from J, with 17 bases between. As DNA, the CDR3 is TGTGCCATCAGTGAGTCGGAAGGGGAGGGTGAGGATGGCTACACCTTC. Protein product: CAISESEGEGEDGYTF.

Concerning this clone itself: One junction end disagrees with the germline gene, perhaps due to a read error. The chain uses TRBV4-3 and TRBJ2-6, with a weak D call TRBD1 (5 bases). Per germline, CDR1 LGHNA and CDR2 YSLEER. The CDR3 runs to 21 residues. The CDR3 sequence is CASSQESPFATALSGANVLIF. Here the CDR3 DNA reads TGCGCCAGCAGCCAAGAAAGCCCTTTCGCTACGGCCCTCTCTGGGGCCAACGTCCTGATTTTC.

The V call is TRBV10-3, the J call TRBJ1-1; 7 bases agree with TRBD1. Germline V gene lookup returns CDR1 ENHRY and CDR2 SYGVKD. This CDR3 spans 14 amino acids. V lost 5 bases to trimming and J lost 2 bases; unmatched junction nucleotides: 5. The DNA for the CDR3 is TGTGCCATCAGTTTCGGACAGGTAAACACTGAAGCTTTCTTT. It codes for CAISFGQVNTEAFF.

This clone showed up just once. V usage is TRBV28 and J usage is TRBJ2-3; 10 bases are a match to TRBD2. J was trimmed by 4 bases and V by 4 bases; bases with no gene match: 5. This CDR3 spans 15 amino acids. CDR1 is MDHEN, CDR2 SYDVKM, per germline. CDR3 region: CASSSLAGVADTQYF. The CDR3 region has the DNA TGTGCCAGCAGTTCGCTAGCGGGGGTGGCAGATACGCAGTATTTT.

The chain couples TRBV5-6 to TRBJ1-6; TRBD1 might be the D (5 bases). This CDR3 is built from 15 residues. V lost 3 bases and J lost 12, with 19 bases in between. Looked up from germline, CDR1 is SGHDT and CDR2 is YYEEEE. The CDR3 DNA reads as TGTGCCAGCAGCTATAACCGGGGGTGGGGGGAACCCCTCCACTTT. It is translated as CASSYNRGWGEPLHF.

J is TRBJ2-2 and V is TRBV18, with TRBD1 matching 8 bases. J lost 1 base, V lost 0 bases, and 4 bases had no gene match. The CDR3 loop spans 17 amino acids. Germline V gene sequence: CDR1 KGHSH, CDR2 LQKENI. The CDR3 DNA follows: TGTGCCAGCTCACCACCCTACGGGACAGGGAACACCGGGGAGCTGTTTTTT. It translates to CASSPPYGTGNTGELFF.

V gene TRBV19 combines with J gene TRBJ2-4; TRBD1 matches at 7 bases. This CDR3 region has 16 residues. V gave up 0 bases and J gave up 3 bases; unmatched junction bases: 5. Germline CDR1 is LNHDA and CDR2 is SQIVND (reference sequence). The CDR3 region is CASSIDAGGSKNIQYF. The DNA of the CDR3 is TGTGCCAGTAGTATAGATGCAGGGGGAAGCAAAAACATTCAGTACTTC.

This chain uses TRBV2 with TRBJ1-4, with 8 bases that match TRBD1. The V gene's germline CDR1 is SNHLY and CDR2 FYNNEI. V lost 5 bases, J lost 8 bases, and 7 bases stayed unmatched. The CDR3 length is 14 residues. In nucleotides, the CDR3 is TGTGCCAGCAGTTATGACAGGGGCTCCGAAAAACTGTTTTTT. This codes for CASSYDRGSEKLFF.

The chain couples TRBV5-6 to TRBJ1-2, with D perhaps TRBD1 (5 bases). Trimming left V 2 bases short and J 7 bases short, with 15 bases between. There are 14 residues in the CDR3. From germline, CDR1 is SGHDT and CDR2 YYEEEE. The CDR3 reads CASSFAGREGGYTF. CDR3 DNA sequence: TGTGCCAGCAGCTTTGCAGGGAGAGAGGGTGGCTACACCTTC.

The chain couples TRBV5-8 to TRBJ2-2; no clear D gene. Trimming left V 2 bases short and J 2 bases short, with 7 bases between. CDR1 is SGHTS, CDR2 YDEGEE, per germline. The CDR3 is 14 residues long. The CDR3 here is CASSFVINTGELFF. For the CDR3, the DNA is TGTGCCAGCAGCTTTGTCATAAACACCGGGGAGCTGTTTTTT.

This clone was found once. The CDR3: CASSMEGRFPDTQYF. The DNA for the CDR3 is TGCGCCAGCAGCATGGAAGGGCGTTTCCCAGATACGCAGTATTTT. This sequence joins TRBV5-1 and TRBJ2-3, with D uncertain. Germline CDR1 and CDR2: SGHRS and YFSETQ. CDR3 length: 15 residues. V was trimmed by 4 bases and J by 4 bases, leaving 16 bases between them.

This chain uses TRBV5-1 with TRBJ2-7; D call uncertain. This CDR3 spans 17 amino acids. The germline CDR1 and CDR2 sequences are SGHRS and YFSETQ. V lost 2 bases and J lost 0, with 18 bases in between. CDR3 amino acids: CASSLRAFTTYSYEQYF. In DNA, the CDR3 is TGCGCCAGCAGCTTAAGAGCCTTCACAACCTACTCCTACGAGCAGTACTTC.

CDR3 residues: CASSYTFREGPYGYTF. The CDR3 DNA sequence: TGTGCCAGCAGTTACACCTTTCGAGAGGGGCCCTATGGCTACACCTTC. The genes are TRBV6-5 and TRBJ1-2; D is perhaps TRBD1 (5 bases). The CDR3 is 16 residues long. Germline-derived CDR1 and CDR2 are MNHEY and SVGAGI. The V gene lost 2 bases and the J gene lost 4 bases, with 17 bases spanning the gap.

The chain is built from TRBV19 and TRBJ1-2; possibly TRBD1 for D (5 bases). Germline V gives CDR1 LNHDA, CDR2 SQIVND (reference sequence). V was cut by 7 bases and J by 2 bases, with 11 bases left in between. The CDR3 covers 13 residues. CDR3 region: CASTWGTNYGYTF. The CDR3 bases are TGTGCCAGTACTTGGGGCACGAACTATGGCTACACCTTC.

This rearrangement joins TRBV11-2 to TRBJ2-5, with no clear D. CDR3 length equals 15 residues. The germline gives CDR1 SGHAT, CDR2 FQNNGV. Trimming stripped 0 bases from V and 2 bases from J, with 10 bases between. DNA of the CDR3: TGTGCCAGCAGCTTAGATAGGGCAGGACAAGAGACCCAGTACTTC. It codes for CASSLDRAGQETQYF.

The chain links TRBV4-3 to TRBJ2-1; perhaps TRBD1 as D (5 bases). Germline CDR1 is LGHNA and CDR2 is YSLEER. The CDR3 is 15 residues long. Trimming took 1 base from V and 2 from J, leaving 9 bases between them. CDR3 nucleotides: TGCGCCAGCAGCCAAGGACAGAGCGCCTACAATGAGCAGTTCTTC. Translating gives CASSQGQSAYNEQFF.

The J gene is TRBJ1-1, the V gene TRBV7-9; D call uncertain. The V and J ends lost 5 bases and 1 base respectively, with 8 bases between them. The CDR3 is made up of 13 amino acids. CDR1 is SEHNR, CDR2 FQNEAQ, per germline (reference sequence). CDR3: CASSPLWNTEAFF. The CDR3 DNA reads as TGTGCCAGCAGCCCGCTGTGGAACACTGAAGCTTTCTTT.

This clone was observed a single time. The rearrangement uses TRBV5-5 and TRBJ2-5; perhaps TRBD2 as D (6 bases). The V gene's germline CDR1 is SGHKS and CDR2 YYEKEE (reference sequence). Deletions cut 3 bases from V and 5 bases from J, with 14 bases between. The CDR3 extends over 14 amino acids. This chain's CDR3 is CASSWAGGTETQYF. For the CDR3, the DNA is TGTGCCAGCAGCTGGGCTGGGGGGACGGAGACCCAGTACTTC.